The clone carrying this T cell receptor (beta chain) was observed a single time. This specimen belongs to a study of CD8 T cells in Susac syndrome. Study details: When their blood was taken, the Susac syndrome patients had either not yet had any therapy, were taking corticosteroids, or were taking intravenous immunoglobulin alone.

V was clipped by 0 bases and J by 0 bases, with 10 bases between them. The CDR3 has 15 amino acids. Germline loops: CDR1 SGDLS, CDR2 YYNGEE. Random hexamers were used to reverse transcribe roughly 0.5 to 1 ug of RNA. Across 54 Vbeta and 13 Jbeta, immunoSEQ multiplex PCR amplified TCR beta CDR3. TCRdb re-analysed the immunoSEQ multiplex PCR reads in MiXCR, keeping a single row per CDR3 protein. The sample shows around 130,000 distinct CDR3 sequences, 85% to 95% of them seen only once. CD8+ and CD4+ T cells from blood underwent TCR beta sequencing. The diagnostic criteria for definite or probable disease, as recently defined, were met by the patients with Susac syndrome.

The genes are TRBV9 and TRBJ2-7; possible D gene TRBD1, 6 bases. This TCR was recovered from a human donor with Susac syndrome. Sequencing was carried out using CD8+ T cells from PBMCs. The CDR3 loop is CASSVASDSSYEQYF. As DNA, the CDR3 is TGTGCCAGCAGCGTAGCTTCGGACAGCTCCTACGAGCAGTACTTC.